The 28 T cell receptor beta chains presented below share a single source sample, sequenced in a study of T cell responses to AZD1222 COVID-19 vaccine. TCRdb keeps only in-frame clones here, not all; method: immunoSEQ multiplex PCR. The sample holds more than 120,000 clones; roughly 89% are singletons and the top ten take around 1.5%. The source was peripheral blood, collected 28 days after the second AZD1222 dose. Receptors originate from an adult who received the AZD1222 COVID-19 vaccine.

The chain carries TRBV30 and TRBJ2-7; a possible D gene is TRBD2 (6 bases). The CDR3 contains 15 residues. Germline V gives CDR1 GTSNPN, CDR2 SVGIG (reference sequence). Trimming pared 4 bases from V and 0 bases from J, leaving 16 bases between. The CDR3: CAWTADGSSSYEQYF. The CDR3 DNA reads as TGTGCCTGGACCGCAGACGGGAGCAGCTCCTACGAGCAGTACTTC.

The chain recombines TRBV30 with TRBJ1-5; 7 bases agree with TRBD1. Germline values: CDR1 GTSNPN, CDR2 SVGIG (reference sequence). The V and J ends lost 0 bases and 3 bases, in that order; junction bases with no gene match: 5. This CDR3 is built from 15 residues. The CDR3 region has the DNA TGTGCCTGGAGTGTGAAACAGGGGACCAATCAGCCCCAGCATTTT. This translates into CAWSVKQGTNQPQHF.

The V call is TRBV18, the J call TRBJ1-1, with D possibly matching TRBD1 (6 bases). V was pared by 6 bases and J by 0 bases, with 11 bases between. The length of the CDR3 is 14 residues. The germline V gene encodes CDR1 KGHSH and CDR2 LQKENI. CDR3 sequence reads: CASSSTGLNTEAFF. CDR3 DNA sequence: TGTGCCAGCTCGTCGACAGGTTTGAACACTGAAGCTTTCTTT.

The V and J genes are TRBV24-1 and TRBJ2-2; D not resolved. The CDR3 is 13 residues long. V was pared by 9 bases and J by 0 bases, with 7 bases between. Germline V CDR1 and CDR2: KGHDR, SFDVKD. The chain's CDR3 is CATGGSNTGELFF. CDR3 in DNA: TGTGCCACCGGTGGTTCGAACACCGGGGAGCTGTTTTTT.

This clone has only one observation. J is TRBJ2-1 and V is TRBV11-2; TRBD1 might be the D (6 bases). CDR3 length: 12 residues. Trimming cost V 5 bases and J 9 bases, with 11 bases left between them. CDR1 is SGHAT and CDR2 is FQNNGV in the germline V gene. The CDR3 reads CASSTGFSEQFF. The CDR3 DNA reads as TGTGCCAGCAGCACAGGGTTCTCTGAGCAGTTCTTC.

This clone was counted between two and nine times. The chain couples TRBV7-3 to TRBJ2-1; 7 positions agree with TRBD2. With 3 bases clipped from V and 4 bases from J, the junction kept 6 bases outside the gene matches. There are 15 residues in the CDR3. Germline V lookup: CDR1 SGHTA, CDR2 FQGTGA. CDR3 nucleotides: TGTGCCAGCAGCTTCCGGCCTAGCGGATACAATGAGCAGTTCTTC. It specifies CASSFRPSGYNEQFF.

The J gene is TRBJ2-3, the V gene TRBV19; 9 bases align to TRBD2. Per germline, CDR1 LNHDA and CDR2 SQIVND (reference sequence). The CDR3 is 17 amino acids. V lost 1 base to trimming and J lost 0 bases; unmatched junction nucleotides: 5. CDR3 nucleotides: TGTGCCAGTAGTATAGCCCCTAGCGGGGCTAGCACAGATACGCAGTATTTT. This encodes CASSIAPSGASTDTQYF.

This clone came up a few times. This chain connects TRBV19 to TRBJ1-6; D may be TRBD1 (6 bases). The germline CDR1 and CDR2 sequences are LNHDA and SQIVND (reference sequence). The V and J ends lost 3 bases and 7 bases respectively, with 10 bases between them. The CDR3 sequence is 14 residues long. CDR3 region: CASSITGWNSPLHF. In DNA form, the CDR3 reads TGTGCCAGTAGTATTACAGGGTGGAATTCACCCCTCCACTTT.

The rearrangement links TRBV7-9 to TRBJ2-4, with D unclear. The germline gives CDR1 SEHNR, CDR2 FQNEAQ (reference sequence). The CDR3 is 14 residues long. The ends were cut back, 0 bases at V and 0 bases at J, with 3 bases in the middle. The CDR3 sequence is CASSLAVAKNIQYF. CDR3 in DNA: TGTGCCAGCAGCTTAGCGGTAGCCAAAAACATTCAGTACTTC. Full variable domain (remainder filled in from reference TRBV7-9 and TRBJ2-4): DTGVSQNPRHKITKRGQNVTFRCDPISEHNRLYWYRQTLGQGPEFLTYFQNEAQLEKSRLLSDRFSAERPKGSFSTLEIQRTEQGDSAMYLCASSLAVAKNIQYFGAGTRLSVL.

This chain links TRBV3-1 (or the pseudogene TRBV3-2) with TRBJ1-3; D ambiguous. Trimming cost V 4 bases and J 6 bases, with 10 bases left between them. Germline V gene data show CDR1 as LGHDT and CDR2 as YNNKEL (reference sequence). The CDR3 length is 13 residues. The CDR3 region is CASSLASTNTIYF. Written as DNA, the CDR3 is TGTGCCAGCAGCCTCGCCAGCACAAACACCATATATTTT.

The V call is TRBV5-4, the J call TRBJ2-5; maybe TRBD2 (6 bases). V lost 0 bases, J lost 2 bases, and 14 bases lay in between. This CDR3 is built from 16 residues. CDR1 SGHNT and CDR2 YYREEE come from the germline V gene (reference sequence). CDR3 residues: CASSLATGRQQETQYF. In nucleotides, the CDR3 is TGTGCCAGCAGCTTGGCCACGGGGAGGCAACAAGAGACCCAGTACTTC.

V gene TRBV27 combines with J gene TRBJ1-2; no reliable D call. The CDR3 consists of 13 residues. Germline V CDR1 and CDR2: MNHEY, SMNVEV (reference sequence). The germline V and J ends were trimmed by 3 bases and 2 bases, with 7 bases remaining between them. Here the CDR3 reads CASSLYANYGYTF. CDR3 bases: TGTGCCAGCAGTTTGTATGCCAACTATGGCTACACCTTC.

The chain recombines TRBV14 with TRBJ2-1; 10 positions agree with TRBD2. Per germline, CDR1 SGHDN and CDR2 FVKESK. CDR3 length: 15 amino acids. J was trimmed by 4 bases and V by 3 bases; bases with no gene match: 3. The CDR3 region is CASSHLAGDYNEQFF. In nucleotides, the CDR3 is TGTGCCAGCAGCCACCTAGCGGGAGATTACAATGAGCAGTTCTTC.

The chain has TRBV6-5 and TRBJ1-2; D remains unclear. Germline V lookup: CDR1 MNHEY, CDR2 SVGAGI. The CDR3 runs to 13 residues. Trimming removed 11 bases at V and 6 bases at J, with 19 bases between. This CDR3 reads CAAPKGDKNGYTF. In DNA, the CDR3 is TGTGCCGCCCCCAAGGGTGATAAGAATGGCTACACCTTC.

The count of this clone is one. V gene TRBV19 combines with J gene TRBJ2-3; 9 nucleotides align to TRBD2. The germline V gene has CDR1 LNHDA and CDR2 SQIVND (reference sequence). With 8 bases clipped from V and 3 bases from J, the junction kept 9 bases outside the gene matches. CDR3 length equals 15 residues. The CDR3 nucleotides are TGTGCCAGTGGCTATAGCGGGAGTAGGACAGATACGCAGTATTTT. Protein product: CASGYSGSRTDTQYF.

The chain is built from TRBV5-4 and TRBJ1-2, with D unresolved. The germline CDR1 and CDR2 sequences are SGHNT and YYREEE (reference sequence). Deletions cut 6 bases from V and 1 base from J, with 7 bases between. This CDR3 region has 12 residues. The CDR3 spells CASNRDNYGYTF. Written as DNA, the CDR3 is TGTGCCAGCAACCGCGATAACTATGGCTACACCTTC.

This clone appeared a single time. The genes are TRBV20-1 and TRBJ1-2; the D is unclear. The CDR3 is 10 residues long. With 4 bases removed from V and 3 bases from J, the gap between germline ends came to 3 bases. Germline CDR1 and CDR2: DFQATT and SNEGSKA (reference sequence). In DNA, the CDR3 is TGCAGTGCTAATGACTATGGCTACACCTTC. Protein: CSANDYGYTF.

The CDR3, as DNA: TGTGCCAGCAGTTATCACACCTCCTACGAGCAGTACTTC. It yields the protein CASSYHTSYEQYF. The gene calls are TRBV28 and TRBJ2-7; the D is unclear. The CDR3 covers 13 residues. The V end was cut by 4 bases, the J end by 0 bases, with 7 bases between. CDR1 is MDHEN, CDR2 SYDVKM, per germline.

This clone was found once. The V call is TRBV29-1, the J call TRBJ2-3; D possibly uses TRBD1 or TRBD2 (5 bases each). Germline loops: CDR1 SQVTM, CDR2 ANQGSEA. V was pared by 4 bases and J by 1 base, with 21 bases between. The CDR3 spans 17 residues. CDR3 nucleotide sequence: TGCAGCGTTGGGGGGTCAGAGAAGTTCGGGGGCACAGATACGCAGTATTTT. Its translation: CSVGGSEKFGGTDTQYF.

This clone was found a few times. The chain employs TRBV6-6 and TRBJ2-3; the D gene is possibly TRBD1 (6 bases). The length of the CDR3 is 14 residues. CDR1 MNHNY and CDR2 SVGAGI come from the germline V gene (reference sequence). V was trimmed by 6 bases and J by 0 bases, leaving 10 bases between them. CDR3 region: CASSAGESTDTQYF. The CDR3 DNA reads as TGTGCCAGCAGCGCAGGGGAAAGCACAGATACGCAGTATTTT.

This clone was seen once. This chain uses TRBV5-4 with TRBJ2-5; D uncertain. The CDR3 runs 18 residues. The V gene lost 3 bases and the J gene lost 2 bases, with 23 bases spanning the gap. CDR1 and CDR2 from the germline V gene are SGHNT and YYREEE (reference sequence). The CDR3 coding sequence is TGTGCCAGCAGCTACAGACCCGGAACAGACATATATCAAGAGACCCAGTACTTC. Residues: CASSYRPGTDIYQETQYF.

The chain links TRBV4-2 to TRBJ2-1; 7 bases are a match to TRBD2. Germline loops: CDR1 LGHNA, CDR2 YNFKEQ. This CDR3 spans 15 amino acids. With 0 bases clipped from V and 7 bases from J, the junction kept 6 bases outside the gene matches. The CDR3 sequence: CASSQEGNGGNEQFF. The DNA for the CDR3 is TGTGCCAGCAGCCAAGAGGGTAACGGGGGGAATGAGCAGTTCTTC.

This chain joins TRBV24-1 and TRBJ2-2; D remains ambiguous. Germline CDR1 is KGHDR and CDR2 is SFDVKD. The ends were cut back, 5 bases at V and 7 bases at J, with 19 bases in the middle. The CDR3 spans 16 residues. The CDR3 DNA follows: TGTGCCACCAGTGCCCCAACAAGCTACCTGGGCGGGGAGCTGTTTTTT. This encodes CATSAPTSYLGGELFF.

In its sample, this clone was seen once. This chain joins TRBV3-1 (or the pseudogene TRBV3-2) and TRBJ2-7, with 7 bases identical to TRBD1. The CDR3 runs 13 residues. After removal of 4 bases from V and 2 bases from J, the junction contained 2 bases not matched to a gene. The germline gives CDR1 LGHDT, CDR2 YNNKEL (reference sequence). The CDR3 region has the DNA TGTGCCAGCAGCCCTGGGACAGCCTACGAGCAGTACTTC. It translates to CASSPGTAYEQYF.

V gene TRBV7-2 combines with J gene TRBJ2-7; D might be TRBD1 or TRBD2, each matching 6 bases. With 2 bases removed from V and 3 bases from J, the gap between germline ends came to 14 bases. Germline CDR1 is SGHTA and CDR2 is FQGNSA. The CDR3 covers 15 residues. CDR3 residues: CASSLNRDSDYEQYF. CDR3 nucleotides: TGTGCCAGCAGCTTAAACAGGGACTCTGACTACGAGCAGTACTTC.

This chain uses TRBV9 with TRBJ2-5, with no clear D. The germline V gene encodes CDR1 SGDLS and CDR2 YYNGEE. The CDR3 is 12 residues long. The V gene lost 0 bases and the J gene lost 4 bases, with 4 bases spanning the gap. The CDR3 sequence: CASSVVGETQYF. The DNA of the CDR3 is TGTGCCAGCAGCGTAGTAGGAGAGACCCAGTACTTC.

The V call is TRBV10-3, the J call TRBJ2-2, with 10 bases aligning to TRBD1. The V gene end was trimmed by 2 bases and the J gene end by 4 bases; junction bases not matched to a gene: 1. This CDR3 spans 15 amino acids. The V gene's germline CDR1 is ENHRY and CDR2 SYGVKD. The CDR3 reads CAISERDRGTGELFF. The CDR3 nucleotides read TGTGCCATCAGTGAGCGGGACAGGGGCACCGGGGAGCTGTTTTTT.

The V call is TRBV20-1, the J call TRBJ2-7, with D possibly being TRBD1 or TRBD2 (5 bases each). Germline CDR1 is DFQATT and CDR2 is SNEGSKA (reference sequence). CDR3 length: 12 residues. The V end was cut by 4 bases, the J end by 4 bases, with 11 bases between. The CDR3 DNA reads TGCAGTGCTAATGAGGGGTTGTACGAGCAGTACTTC. Protein sequence: CSANEGLYEQYF.